In this sample, the clone carrying this T cell receptor (beta chain) turned up a few times. The data originate from a study of blood T cell repertoires in COVID-19. In the original processing: Amplifying reference gene primers gave estimates of nucleated cell counts. TCRdb keeps only in-frame clones here, not all; method: immunoSEQ multiplex PCR. The D gene and trimming were derived from the DNA, and the V and J assignments and clone size from that table. Here the sample spans some 240,000 clones, 80% to 90% being singletons. Germline CDR1 reads LNHNV; CDR2 reads YYDKDF (reference sequence). The CDR3 runs to 16 residues. J gave up 4 bases and V 1 base, and 8 bases lay outside the gene matches.

The source of this sequence is a woman aged 40 to 49 who had been exposed to COVID-19. The gene calls are TRBV15 and TRBJ1-2, with 8 nucleotides matching TRBD1. The sequenced sample consisted of PBMCs or T cells enriched from blood (not recorded which). Here the CDR3 reads CATSRVPGQVAYGYTF. As DNA, the CDR3 is TGTGCCACCAGCAGAGTACCGGGACAGGTGGCCTATGGCTACACCTTC.